The 21 T cell receptor beta chains in this list originate from one sample, sequenced in a study of post-analysis software for immune sequencing data. Tagging with unique molecular identifiers was a feature of the TCR beta cDNA libraries. One entry per CDR3 protein results from TCRdb running MiXCR on the PCR reads. The sample holds about 680,000 distinct CDR3 sequences, approximately 60% seen once. The antigens for these receptors are not known. General observations from the study: Controls had lower frequencies than patients of about five TRBV segments, which included TRBV5-6, TRBV5-1 and TRBV20-1.

What was sequenced was blood. These receptors were collected from a girl aged 2 to 9 with multiple sclerosis.

This sequence joins TRBV5-6 and TRBJ2-6; 7 bases align to TRBD1. Germline V lookup: CDR1 SGHDT, CDR2 YYEEEE. Losses at the gene ends were 4 bases for V and 11 bases for J; bases not matched to a gene: 18. This CDR3 is 17 amino acids long. DNA of the CDR3: TGTGCCAGCAGCACCGGGACAGCACTCTGGAATAGATACGTCCTGACTTTC. It specifies CASSTGTALWNRYVLTF. The entire variable domain, with the rest obtained from reference TRBV5-6 and TRBJ2-6, is as follows: DAGVTQSPTHLIKTRGQQVTLRCSPKSGHDTVSWYQQALGQGPQFIFQYYEEEERQRGNFPDRFSGHQFPNYSSELNVNALLLGDSALYLCASSTGTALWNRYVLTFGAGSRLTVL.

The rearrangement joins TRBV20-1 to TRBJ2-1, with D possibly called TRBD1 or TRBD2 (6 bases each). The CDR3 length is 14 residues. CDR1 is DFQATT and CDR2 is SNEGSKA in the germline V gene (reference sequence). The V gene lost 5 bases and the J gene lost 3 bases, with 14 bases spanning the gap. For the CDR3, the DNA is TGCAGTGCTCAGGGACAAGCGGGCTACAATGAGCAGTTCTTC. This sequence encodes CSAQGQAGYNEQFF.

This clonotype was detected a few times. This chain connects TRBV29-1 to TRBJ2-3, with a tentative D call TRBD2 (6 bases). The CDR3 has 13 residues. The V gene lost 6 bases and the J gene lost 0 bases, with 10 bases spanning the gap. From germline, CDR1 is SQVTM and CDR2 ANQGSEA. CDR3 sequence: CSVLGGSTDTQYF. The CDR3, as DNA: TGCAGCGTCCTGGGGGGTAGCACAGATACGCAGTATTTT.

The rearrangement joins TRBV19 to TRBJ2-1; D may be TRBD1 or TRBD2 (5 bases each). Germline CDR1 is LNHDA and CDR2 is SQIVND (reference sequence). The CDR3 totals 16 residues. Trimming removed 4 bases from V and 1 base from J, with 14 bases in between. This CDR3 is CASSNVRDGSYNEQFF. As DNA, the CDR3 is TGTGCCAGTAGTAACGTCCGGGACGGTTCCTACAATGAGCAGTTCTTC.

This chain links TRBV9 with TRBJ2-2, with D tentatively TRBD1 (5 bases). Trimming took off 3 bases at V and 1 base at J, with 13 bases between the two ends. Germline V gene data show CDR1 as SGDLS and CDR2 as YYNGEE. There are 16 residues in the CDR3. The CDR3, as DNA: TGTGCCAGCAGCGAGGGGCTCACATTGAACACCGGGGAGCTGTTTTTT. It codes for CASSEGLTLNTGELFF.

A few counts support this clonotype. The chain combines TRBV10-2 with TRBJ2-7; 12 nucleotides match TRBD2. Germline lookup yields CDR1 WSHSY and CDR2 SAAADI. This CDR3 contains 15 residues. V gave up 4 bases and J gave up 2 bases; unmatched junction bases: 3. The CDR3 loop reads CASSVTSGRTYEQYF. The CDR3 coding sequence is TGCGCCAGCAGTGTGACTAGCGGGAGAACCTACGAGCAGTACTTC.

This clonotype has more than one count but fewer than ten. V is TRBV10-3 and J is TRBJ2-5, with 9 bases fitting TRBD2. This CDR3 has 14 amino acids. Germline values: CDR1 ENHRY, CDR2 SYGVKD. Trimming at V came to 6 bases and at J to 0 bases, leaving 2 bases not matched to a gene. CDR3 coding DNA: TGTGCCATCAGCAGACTAGCGGACCAAGAGACCCAGTACTTC. Its translation is CAISRLADQETQYF.

V usage is TRBV14 and J usage is TRBJ2-7; 9 bases map to TRBD1. This CDR3 is 15 amino acids long. After removal of 6 bases from V and 3 bases from J, the junction contained 9 bases not matched to a gene. Germline lookup yields CDR1 SGHDN and CDR2 FVKESK. The CDR3 loop reads CASRPPGQGHYEQYF. The CDR3 DNA is TGTGCCAGCAGGCCACCGGGACAGGGCCACTACGAGCAGTACTTC. Full variable domain (missing parts from reference TRBV14 and TRBJ2-7): EAGVTQFPSHSVIEKGQTVTLRCDPISGHDNLYWYRRVMGKEIKFLLHFVKESKQDESGMPNNRFLAERTGGTYSTLKVQPAELEDSGVYFCASRPPGQGHYEQYFGPGTRLTVT.

This clonotype turned up a few times. V and J are TRBV28 and TRBJ2-7; tentatively, D is TRBD1 or TRBD2 (6 bases each). The CDR3 covers 13 residues. The germline V gene encodes CDR1 MDHEN and CDR2 SYDVKM. Trimming cost V 6 bases and J 6 bases, with 15 bases left between them. The CDR3 DNA follows: TGTGCCAGCAGCAGGGCCCCGGGGGCCGAGCAGTACTTC. The encoded protein is CASSRAPGAEQYF.

This rearrangement joins TRBV12-3 or TRBV12-4 to TRBJ2-5, with a tentative D call TRBD1 (5 bases). The J call is in doubt because the DNA end fits TRBJ2-7 better. This CDR3 is 13 amino acids long. CDR3 coding DNA: TGTGCCAGCAGTTTTGGACAACAGTACGAGCAGTACTTC. This codes for CASSFGQQYEQYF.

The rearrangement uses TRBV4-2 and TRBJ2-3; 8 bases map to TRBD2. The CDR3 sequence is 17 residues long. The germline CDR1 and CDR2 sequences are LGHNA and YNFKEQ. Trimming removed 0 bases from V and 2 bases from J; junction bases left unmatched: 7. The CDR3 loop is CASSQDWRGALTDTQYF. The CDR3 bases are TGTGCCAGCAGCCAAGATTGGCGGGGGGCCCTCACAGATACGCAGTATTTT.

V is TRBV20-1 and J is TRBJ1-1; the match to TRBD1 covers 7 bases. V dropped 6 bases and J dropped 0; count of bases not matched to a gene: 16. The CDR3 has 17 residues. Germline V gene data show CDR1 as DFQATT and CDR2 as SNEGSKA (reference sequence). This CDR3 reads CSASEGGLWPMNTEAFF. Here the CDR3 DNA reads TGCAGTGCGTCCGAAGGGGGCCTGTGGCCTATGAACACTGAAGCTTTCTTT.

The chain uses TRBV3-1 and TRBJ1-2; no definite D call. The CDR3 has 14 residues. Germline CDR1 and CDR2: LGHDT and YNNKEL (reference sequence). The germline V and J ends were trimmed by 2 bases and 1 base, with 8 bases remaining between them. CDR3 nucleotide sequence: TGTGCCAGCAGCCAATTACAGCTTAACTATGGCTACACCTTC. It codes for CASSQLQLNYGYTF.

The V call is TRBV12-3 or TRBV12-4, the J call TRBJ1-1; 9 positions match TRBD1. With V trimmed by 5 bases and J by 1 base, 2 bases remained unmatched. The CDR3 sequence is 14 residues long. For the CDR3, the DNA is TGTGCCAGCAGTGGGACAGGGCCGAACACTGAAGCTTTCTTT. Amino acid sequence: CASSGTGPNTEAFF.

V usage is TRBV5-1 and J usage is TRBJ2-1; tentatively, D is TRBD2 (5 bases). CDR1 and CDR2 from the germline V gene are SGHRS and YFSETQ. The CDR3 totals 15 residues. V lost 3 bases to trimming and J lost 0 bases, with 10 bases between them. Written as DNA, the CDR3 is TGCGCCAGCAGCTCTGGAGCGGCCTCCTACAATGAGCAGTTCTTC. Translated: CASSSGAASYNEQFF.

This chain uses TRBV29-1 with TRBJ2-5; D perhaps matches TRBD2 (6 bases). Trimming took 5 bases from V and 5 from J, leaving 15 bases between them. This CDR3 region has 13 residues. Germline V gene data show CDR1 as SQVTM and CDR2 as ANQGSEA. The CDR3 DNA follows: TGCAGCGTTACGGGGGAGTGGCCGGAGACCCAGTACTTC. It codes for CSVTGEWPETQYF. The entire variable domain, with the rest obtained from reference TRBV29-1 and TRBJ2-5, is as follows: SAVISQKPSRDICQRGTSLTIQCQVDSQVTMMFWYRQQPGQSLTLIATANQGSEATYESGFVIDKFPISRPNLTFSTLTVSNMSPEDSSIYLCSVTGEWPETQYFGPGTRLLVL.

This clonotype was observed many times. The genes are TRBV5-1 and TRBJ2-1; D assignment may be TRBD1 or TRBD2 (5 bases each). This CDR3 is 15 amino acids long. Germline CDR1 is SGHRS and CDR2 is YFSETQ. The germline V and J ends were trimmed by 0 bases and 4 bases, with 11 bases remaining between them. The CDR3 nucleotides are TGCGCCAGCAGCTTGGAAGGGACCGCATACAATGAGCAGTTCTTC. Its translation: CASSLEGTAYNEQFF.

This chain joins TRBV6-5 and TRBJ2-3; 8 bases map to TRBD2. Germline CDR1 and CDR2: MNHEY and SVGAGI. This CDR3 has 14 residues. J gave up 0 bases and V 8 bases, and 4 bases lay outside the gene matches. The CDR3 DNA reads TGTGCCAGCTCGACTAGCGCTAGCACAGATACGCAGTATTTT. Its protein is CASSTSASTDTQYF.

This chain connects TRBV24-1 to TRBJ2-1; the match to TRBD1 covers 8 bases. The CDR3 spans 14 residues. Trimming cost V 7 bases and J 6 bases; bases outside gene matches: 7. Germline V lookup: CDR1 KGHDR, CDR2 SFDVKD. The CDR3 protein is CATSPFGTGNEQFF. CDR3 nucleotides: TGTGCCACCAGCCCCTTCGGGACAGGCAATGAGCAGTTCTTC.

The chain combines TRBV3-1 with TRBJ1-1, with 9 bases that match TRBD1. V lost 0 bases and J lost 7; bases outside the gene matches: 9. CDR1 and CDR2 from the germline V gene are LGHDT and YNNKEL (reference sequence). CDR3 size: 16 residues. CDR3 coding DNA: TGTGCCAGCAGCCAAGAGGCCATCGGACAGGGGTATGAAGCTTTCTTT. Residues: CASSQEAIGQGYEAFF.

The genes are TRBV6-1 and TRBJ2-1, with a tentative D call TRBD1 (6 bases). V was trimmed by 6 bases and J by 1 base, leaving 22 bases between them. CDR3 length: 18 amino acids. CDR1 and CDR2 from the germline V gene are MNHNS and SASEGT. The CDR3 here is CASRTSTSGQKSYNEQFF. DNA of the CDR3: TGTGCCAGCAGAACCTCAACCTCGGGACAAAAGTCCTACAATGAGCAGTTCTTC.